The subject of this entry is one T cell receptor beta chain. This clone was detected ten times or more. The antigen it recognizes is unknown. No clone much larger than this one lies a single base away; base qualities are absent. This record comes from a study of blood T cell repertoires in COVID-19 (dated by TCRdb to 2020 to 2021). For the study in its entirety: Samples from collaborators originated in the United States, Italy and Spain and spanned both the acute and convalescent phases of COVID-19. A freely available public database, intended as a resource for researchers studying the immune response to SARS-CoV-2, is where the repertoires were released. Sample metadata almost always included a de-identified subject ID, COVID-19 status, age in years and sex. The material from the prospective study consisted of cDNA or gDNA derived from T cells, B-cell-depleted T cells, or PBMCs. Where available, HLA class I and class II types were obtained from metadata supplied by the sample provider rather than from assay-based typing. The samples were drawn from the first 160 participants of the ongoing ImmuneRACE study and from 1,254 subjects provided by 6 global collaborators. Subjects who had been exposed to COVID-19, were actively infected with it, or had recovered from it provided the deeply sampled blood TCRbeta repertoires that made up the dataset.

TCRbeta CDR3 regions were amplified from genomic DNA using the immunoSEQ Assay, a bias-controlled multiplex PCR. The authors processed their data as follows. The number of nucleated cells in each sample was estimated from the amplification of reference gene primers within the assay. Sequence reads were collapsed and filtered to measure the absolute abundance of every unique TCRbeta CDR3 rearrangement. For each sample, productive Simpson clonality was calculated by taking the square root of Simpson's diversity index across productive rearrangements. TCRdb holds this immuneACCESS table with in-frame rearrangements only. Some clones are missing; in checked studies, unresolved V genes explain under half, and the rest has no known cause. V, J and clone size were drawn from that table, and D and trimming were deduced from the DNA. The sample data list about 390,000 clones, and more than 75% of these were observed just once. The ten largest clones capture roughly a tenth of the sample.

The CDR3 contains 16 residues, cysteine and phenylalanine counted. The read is trimmed to its CDR3 DNA, 48 bases read in frame from base 1. CDR1 and CDR2 are read off the germline V gene as LGHNA and YSLEER. V and J are truncated by 0 bases and 2 bases respectively, leaving an intervening sequence of 13 bases. In the prospective study, participants were about 18 to 89 years old, resided in about two dozen geographic areas of the United States, and were enrolled through a virtual design. In the prospective study, cohorts were assigned on the basis of participant-reported clinical history obtained from a screening survey and a study questionnaire. Recovered participants in ImmuneRACE Cohort 3 were defined by two consecutive negative NP/OP PCR tests, clearance by a healthcare professional, or resolution of symptoms. Each participant in the prospective study had whole blood, serum and a nasopharyngeal or oropharyngeal swab collected by mobile phlebotomists. Additional blood draws and questionnaires over an approximately two-month period could optionally be provided by prospective study participants. Prospective study blood samples were shipped either frozen or at room temperature before DNA extraction.

Overall study results and their limits: Clinical and demographic metadata were provided uncurated, with the amount varying by source and participant.

The clonotype was recovered from a woman between 50 and 59 years old who had recovered from COVID-19. Material: PBMCs or T cells enriched from blood (not recorded which). The chain was built from TRBV4-3 and TRBJ1-1, with the D gene not clear enough to name. The CDR3 has the sequence CASSQDAGFLNTEAFF. The sequenced DNA is TGCGCCAGCAGCCAAGATGCGGGGTTCCTAAACACTGAAGCTTTCTTT.